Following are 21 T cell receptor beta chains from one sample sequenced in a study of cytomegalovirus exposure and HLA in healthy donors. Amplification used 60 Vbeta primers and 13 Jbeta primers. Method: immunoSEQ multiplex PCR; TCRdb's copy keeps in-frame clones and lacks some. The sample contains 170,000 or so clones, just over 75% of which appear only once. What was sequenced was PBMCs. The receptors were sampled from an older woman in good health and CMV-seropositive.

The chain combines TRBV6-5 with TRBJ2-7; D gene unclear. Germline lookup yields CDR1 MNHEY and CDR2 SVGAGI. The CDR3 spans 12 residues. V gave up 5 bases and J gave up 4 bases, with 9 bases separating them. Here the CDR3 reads CASSPGYYEQYF. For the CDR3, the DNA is TGTGCCAGCAGTCCCGGGTATTACGAGCAGTACTTC.

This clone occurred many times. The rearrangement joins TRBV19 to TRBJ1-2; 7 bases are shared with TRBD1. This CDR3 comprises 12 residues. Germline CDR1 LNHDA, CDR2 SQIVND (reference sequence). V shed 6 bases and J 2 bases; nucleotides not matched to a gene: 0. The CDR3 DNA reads TGTGCCAGTAGGACAGGGAACTATGGCTACACCTTC. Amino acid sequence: CASRTGNYGYTF.

The CDR3 bases are TGTGCCAGCAGCCAACGGGGGACCCAAGAGACCCAGTACTTC. Protein sequence: CASSQRGTQETQYF. The chain joins TRBV7-9 to TRBJ2-5; D possibly corresponds to TRBD2 (6 bases). With 5 bases removed from V and 1 base from J, the gap between germline ends came to 11 bases. Germline CDR1 and CDR2: SEHNR and FQNEAQ (reference sequence). This CDR3 spans 14 amino acids. Full variable domain (rest looked up from reference TRBV7-9 and TRBJ2-5): DTGVSQNPRHKITKRGQNVTFRCDPISEHNRLYWYRQTLGQGPEFLTYFQNEAQLEKSRLLSDRFSAERPKGSFSTLEIQRTEQGDSAMYLCASSQRGTQETQYFGPGTRLLVL.

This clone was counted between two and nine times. The CDR3 loop is CASAGGGHSYNSPLHF. CDR3 DNA: TGTGCCAGCGCTGGGGGGGGCCACTCCTATAATTCACCCCTCCACTTT. The chain is built from TRBV7-2 and TRBJ1-6, with a possible D match to TRBD1 (6 bases). Trimming pared 8 bases from V and 0 bases from J, leaving 14 bases between. CDR1 SGHTA and CDR2 FQGNSA come from the germline V gene. The CDR3 is 16 amino acids.

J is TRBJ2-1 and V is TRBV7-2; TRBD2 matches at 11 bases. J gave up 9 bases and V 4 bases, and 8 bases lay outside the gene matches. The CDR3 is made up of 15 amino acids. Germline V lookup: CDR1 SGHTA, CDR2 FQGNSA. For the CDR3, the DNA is TGTGCCAGCAGCTCGATAGCGGGAGGGAAAAGTGAGCAGTTCTTC. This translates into CASSSIAGGKSEQFF.

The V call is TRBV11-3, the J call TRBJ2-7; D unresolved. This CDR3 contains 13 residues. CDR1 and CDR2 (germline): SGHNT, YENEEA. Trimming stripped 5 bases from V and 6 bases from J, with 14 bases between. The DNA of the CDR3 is TGTGCCAGCAGCACGGGTTTACCTGCCGAGCAGTACTTC. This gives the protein CASSTGLPAEQYF.

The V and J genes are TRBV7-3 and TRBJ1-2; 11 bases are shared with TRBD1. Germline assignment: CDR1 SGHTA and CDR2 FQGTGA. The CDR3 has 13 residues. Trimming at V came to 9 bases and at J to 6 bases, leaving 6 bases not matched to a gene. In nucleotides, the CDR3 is TGTGCCAGTGCTTGGACAGGGGGCAATGGCTACACCTTC. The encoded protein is CASAWTGGNGYTF.

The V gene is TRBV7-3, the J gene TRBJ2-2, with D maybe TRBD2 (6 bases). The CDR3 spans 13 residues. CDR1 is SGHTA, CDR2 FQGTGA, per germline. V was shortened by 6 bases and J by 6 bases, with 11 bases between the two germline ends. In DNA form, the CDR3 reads TGTGCCAGCAGAATCGGCGGGGCCGGGGAGCTGTTTTTT. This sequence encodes CASRIGGAGELFF. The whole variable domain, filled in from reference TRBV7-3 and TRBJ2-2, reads GAGVSQTPSNKVTEKGKYVELRCDPISGHTALYWYRQSLGQGPEFLIYFQGTGAADDSGLPNDRFFAVRPEGSVSTLKIQRTERGDSAVYLCASRIGGAGELFFGEGSRLTVL.

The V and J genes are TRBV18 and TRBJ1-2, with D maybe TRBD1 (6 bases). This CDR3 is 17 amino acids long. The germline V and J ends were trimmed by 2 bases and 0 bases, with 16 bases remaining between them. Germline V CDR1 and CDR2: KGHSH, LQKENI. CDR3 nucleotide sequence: TGTGCCAGCTCACCAAAGTTTATGGACAGCTCTAACTATGGCTACACCTTC. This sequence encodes CASSPKFMDSSNYGYTF.

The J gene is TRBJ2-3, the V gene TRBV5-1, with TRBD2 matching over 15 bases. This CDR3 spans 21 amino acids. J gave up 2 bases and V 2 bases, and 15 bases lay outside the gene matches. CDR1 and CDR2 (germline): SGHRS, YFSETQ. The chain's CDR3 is CASSFGLAGGRTPNPTDTQYF. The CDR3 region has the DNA TGCGCCAGCAGCTTCGGACTAGCGGGGGGGCGGACCCCGAACCCCACAGATACGCAGTATTTT.

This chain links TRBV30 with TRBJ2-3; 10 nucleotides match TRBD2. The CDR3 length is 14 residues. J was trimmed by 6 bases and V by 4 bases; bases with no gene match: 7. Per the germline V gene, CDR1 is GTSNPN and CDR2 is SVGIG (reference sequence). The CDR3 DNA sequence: TGTGCCTGGATACAGCGGGGGGGCCGCGATACGCAGTATTTT. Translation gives CAWIQRGGRDTQYF. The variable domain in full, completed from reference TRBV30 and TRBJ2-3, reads SQTIHQWPATLVQPVGSPLSLECTVEGTSNPNLYWYRQAAGRGLQLLFYSVGIGQISSEVPQNLSASRPQDRQFILSSKKLLLSDSGFYLCAWIQRGGRDTQYFGPGTRLTVL.

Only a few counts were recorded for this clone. The CDR3 DNA reads TGTGCCAGCAGCCCTCCGCGGAGAGTCACTGAAGCTTTCTTT. As protein: CASSPPRRVTEAFF. This chain joins TRBV7-2 and TRBJ1-1; the D is unclear. The germline V gene encodes CDR1 SGHTA and CDR2 FQGNSA. Trimming took off 5 bases at V and 4 bases at J, with 14 bases between the two ends. The CDR3 totals 14 residues.

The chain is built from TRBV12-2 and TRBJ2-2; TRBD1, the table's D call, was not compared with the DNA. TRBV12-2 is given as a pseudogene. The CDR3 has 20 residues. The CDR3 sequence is CASRLHAGGQGVVSAGELFF. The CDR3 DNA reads TGTGCAAGTCGCCTCCATGCGGGGGGACAGGGGGTTGTATCGGCCGGGGAGCTGTTTTTT.

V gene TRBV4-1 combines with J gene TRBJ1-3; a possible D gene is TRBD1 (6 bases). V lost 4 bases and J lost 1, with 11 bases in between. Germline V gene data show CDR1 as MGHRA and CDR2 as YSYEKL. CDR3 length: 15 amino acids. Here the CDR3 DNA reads TGCGCCAGCAGCCTCCAAGGGGGATCTGGAAACACCATATATTTT. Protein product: CASSLQGGSGNTIYF.

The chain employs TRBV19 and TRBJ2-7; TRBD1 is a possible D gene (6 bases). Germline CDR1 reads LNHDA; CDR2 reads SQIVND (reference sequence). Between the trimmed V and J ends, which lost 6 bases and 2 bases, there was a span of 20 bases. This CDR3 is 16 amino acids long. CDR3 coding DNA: TGTGCCAGTAGCCTCGGGTGGACAGAAAGCCCCTACGAGCAGTACTTC. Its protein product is CASSLGWTESPYEQYF.

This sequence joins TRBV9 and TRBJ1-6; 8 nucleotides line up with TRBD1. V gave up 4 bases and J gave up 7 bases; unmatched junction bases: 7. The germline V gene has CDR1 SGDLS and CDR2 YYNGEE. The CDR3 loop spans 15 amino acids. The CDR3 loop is CASSQDDRGNSPLHF. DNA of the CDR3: TGTGCCAGCAGCCAGGACGACAGGGGAAATTCACCCCTCCACTTT.

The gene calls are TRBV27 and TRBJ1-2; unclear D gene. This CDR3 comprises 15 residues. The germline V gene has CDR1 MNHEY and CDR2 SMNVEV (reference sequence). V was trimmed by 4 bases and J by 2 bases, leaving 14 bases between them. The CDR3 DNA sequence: TGTGCCAGCAGTTCAGTTTTTGGCGGGAACTATGGCTACACCTTC. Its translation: CASSSVFGGNYGYTF.

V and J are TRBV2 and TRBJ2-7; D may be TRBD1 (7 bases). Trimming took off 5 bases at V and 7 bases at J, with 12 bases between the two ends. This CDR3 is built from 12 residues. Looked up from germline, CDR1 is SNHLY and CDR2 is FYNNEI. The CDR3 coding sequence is TGTGCCAGCAGTCCAGGGGGGAATGAGCAGTACTTC. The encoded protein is CASSPGGNEQYF.

CDR3 DNA sequence: TGTGCCAGCAGCCCTGGCGGCTTCAATCAGCCCCAGCATTTT. Its protein product is CASSPGGFNQPQHF. V usage is TRBV9 and J usage is TRBJ1-5; D is unclear. Deletions cut 4 bases from V and 3 bases from J, with 11 bases between. Germline lookup yields CDR1 SGDLS and CDR2 YYNGEE. This CDR3 is 14 amino acids long.

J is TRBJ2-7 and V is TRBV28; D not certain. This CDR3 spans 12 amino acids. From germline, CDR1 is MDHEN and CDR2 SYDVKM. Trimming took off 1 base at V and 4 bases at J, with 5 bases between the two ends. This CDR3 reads CASSLYTYEQYF. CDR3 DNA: TGTGCCAGCAGTTTATATACATACGAGCAGTACTTC.

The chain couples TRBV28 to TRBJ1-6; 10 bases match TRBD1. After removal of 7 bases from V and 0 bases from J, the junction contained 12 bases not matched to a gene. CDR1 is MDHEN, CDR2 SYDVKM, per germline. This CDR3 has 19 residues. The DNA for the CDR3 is TGTGCCAGCACCCCTTCCGGGACAGGGGTGAGCTCCTATAATTCACCCCTCCACTTT. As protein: CASTPSGTGVSSYNSPLHF.